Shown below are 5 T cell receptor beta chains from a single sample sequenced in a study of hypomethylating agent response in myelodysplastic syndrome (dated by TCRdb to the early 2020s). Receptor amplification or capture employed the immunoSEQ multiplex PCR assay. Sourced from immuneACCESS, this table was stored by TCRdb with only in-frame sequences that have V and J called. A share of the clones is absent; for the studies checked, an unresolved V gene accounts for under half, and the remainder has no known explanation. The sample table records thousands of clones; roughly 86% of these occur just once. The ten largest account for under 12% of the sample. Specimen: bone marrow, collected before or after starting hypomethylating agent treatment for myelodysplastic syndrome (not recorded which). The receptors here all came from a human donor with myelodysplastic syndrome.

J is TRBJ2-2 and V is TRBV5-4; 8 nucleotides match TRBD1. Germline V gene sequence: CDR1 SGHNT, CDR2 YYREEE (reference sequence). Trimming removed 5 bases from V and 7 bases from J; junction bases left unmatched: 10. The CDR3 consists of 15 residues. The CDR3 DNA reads TGTGCCAGCAGAAACAGGGGGAATTCTGGCGGGGAGCTGTTTTTT. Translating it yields CASRNRGNSGGELFF.

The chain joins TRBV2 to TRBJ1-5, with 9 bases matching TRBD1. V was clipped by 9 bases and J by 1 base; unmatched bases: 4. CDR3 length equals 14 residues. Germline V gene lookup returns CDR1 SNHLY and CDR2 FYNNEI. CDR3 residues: CASGGTGSNQPQHF. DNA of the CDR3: TGTGCCAGTGGGGGGACAGGGAGCAATCAGCCCCAGCATTTT.

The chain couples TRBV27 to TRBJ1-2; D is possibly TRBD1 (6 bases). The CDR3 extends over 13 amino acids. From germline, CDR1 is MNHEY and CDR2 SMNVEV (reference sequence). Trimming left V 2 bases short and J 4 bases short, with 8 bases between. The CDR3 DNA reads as TGTGCCAGCAGTTTAGGACAGCCCTATGGCTACACCTTC. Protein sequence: CASSLGQPYGYTF.

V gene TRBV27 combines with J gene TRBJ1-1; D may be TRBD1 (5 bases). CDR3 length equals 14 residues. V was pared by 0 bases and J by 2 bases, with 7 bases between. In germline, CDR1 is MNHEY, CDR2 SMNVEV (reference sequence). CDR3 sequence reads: CASSLSGANTEAFF. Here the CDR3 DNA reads TGTGCCAGCAGTTTATCAGGGGCTAACACTGAAGCTTTCTTT.

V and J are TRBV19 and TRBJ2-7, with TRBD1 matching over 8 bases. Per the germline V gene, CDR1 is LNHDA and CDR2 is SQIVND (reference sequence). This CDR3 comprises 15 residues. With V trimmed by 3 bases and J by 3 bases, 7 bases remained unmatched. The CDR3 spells CASSIRTGTNYEQYF. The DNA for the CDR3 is TGTGCCAGTAGTATTAGGACAGGGACGAACTACGAGCAGTACTTC.